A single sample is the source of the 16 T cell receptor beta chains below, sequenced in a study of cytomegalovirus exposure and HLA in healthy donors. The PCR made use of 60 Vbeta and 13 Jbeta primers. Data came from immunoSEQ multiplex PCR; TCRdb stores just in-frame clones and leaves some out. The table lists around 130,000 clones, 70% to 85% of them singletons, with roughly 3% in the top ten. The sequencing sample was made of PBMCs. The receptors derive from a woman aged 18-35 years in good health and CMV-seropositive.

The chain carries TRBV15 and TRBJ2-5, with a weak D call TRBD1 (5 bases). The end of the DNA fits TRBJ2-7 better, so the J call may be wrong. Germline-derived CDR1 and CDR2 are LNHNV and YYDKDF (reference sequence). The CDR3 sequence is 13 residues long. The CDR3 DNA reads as TGTGCCACCAGCAGTAGCAGGGCCGACGAGCAGTACTTC. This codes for CATSSSRADEQYF.

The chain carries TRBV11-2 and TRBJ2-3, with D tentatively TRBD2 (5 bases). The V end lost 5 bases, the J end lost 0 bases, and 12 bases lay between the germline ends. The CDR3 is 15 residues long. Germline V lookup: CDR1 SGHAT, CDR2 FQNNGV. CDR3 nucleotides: TGTGCCAGCAGCCCCGAGCGGACTAGCACAGATACGCAGTATTTT. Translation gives CASSPERTSTDTQYF. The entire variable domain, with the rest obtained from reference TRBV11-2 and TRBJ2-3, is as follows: EAGVAQSPRYKIIEKRQSVAFWCNPISGHATLYWYQQILGQGPKLLIQFQNNGVVDDSQLPKDRFSAERLKGVDSTLKIQPAKLEDSAVYLCASSPERTSTDTQYFGPGTRLTVL.

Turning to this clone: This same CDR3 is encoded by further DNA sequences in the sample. Written as DNA, the CDR3 is TGTGCCAGCAGCTCCAGCTACGAGCAGTACTTC. Protein product: CASSSSYEQYF. This chain uses TRBV5-5 with TRBJ2-7, with unresolved D. This CDR3 is 11 amino acids long. Germline V CDR1 and CDR2: SGHKS, YYEKEE (reference sequence). V was trimmed by 3 bases and J by 3 bases, leaving 4 bases between them.

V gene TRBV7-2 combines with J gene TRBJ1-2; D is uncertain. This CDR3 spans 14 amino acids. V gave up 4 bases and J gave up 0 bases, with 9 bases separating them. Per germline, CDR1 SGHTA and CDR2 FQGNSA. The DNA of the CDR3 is TGTGCCAGCAGCTCGACGGGAGCTAACTATGGCTACACCTTC. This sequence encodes CASSSTGANYGYTF.

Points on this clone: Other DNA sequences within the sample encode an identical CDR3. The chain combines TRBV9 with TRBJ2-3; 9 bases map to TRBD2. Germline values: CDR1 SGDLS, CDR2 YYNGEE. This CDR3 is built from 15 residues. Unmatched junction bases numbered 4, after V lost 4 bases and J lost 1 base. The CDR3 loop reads CASSPGLAGTDTQYF. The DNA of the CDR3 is TGTGCCAGCAGCCCGGGACTAGCCGGCACAGATACGCAGTATTTT. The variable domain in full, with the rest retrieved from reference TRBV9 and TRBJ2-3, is DSGVTQTPKHLITATGQRVTLRCSPRSGDLSVYWYQQSLDQGLQFLIQYYNGEERAKGNILERFSAQQFPDLHSELNLSSLELGDSALYFCASSPGLAGTDTQYFGPGTRLTVL.

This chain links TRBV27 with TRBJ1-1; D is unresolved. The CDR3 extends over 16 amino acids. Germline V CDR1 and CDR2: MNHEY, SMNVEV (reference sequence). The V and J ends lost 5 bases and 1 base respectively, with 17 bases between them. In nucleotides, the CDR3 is TGTGCCAGCAGTCTCAGGCCTGCAACGACGAACACTGAAGCTTTCTTT. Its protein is CASSLRPATTNTEAFF.

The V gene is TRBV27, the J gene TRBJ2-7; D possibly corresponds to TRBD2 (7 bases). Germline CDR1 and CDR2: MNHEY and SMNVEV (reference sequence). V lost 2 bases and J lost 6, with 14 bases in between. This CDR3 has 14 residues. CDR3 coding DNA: TGTGCCAGCAGTTTAGCGGGGGCGCGTCCCGAGCAGTACTTC. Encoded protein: CASSLAGARPEQYF.

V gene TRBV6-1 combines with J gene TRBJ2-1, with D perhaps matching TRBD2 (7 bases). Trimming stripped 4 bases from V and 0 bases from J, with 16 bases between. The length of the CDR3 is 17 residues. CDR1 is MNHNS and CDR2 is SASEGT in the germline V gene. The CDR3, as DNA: TGTGCCAGCAGTGCGTACCTACGGGGGGCCTCCTACAATGAGCAGTTCTTC. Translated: CASSAYLRGASYNEQFF.

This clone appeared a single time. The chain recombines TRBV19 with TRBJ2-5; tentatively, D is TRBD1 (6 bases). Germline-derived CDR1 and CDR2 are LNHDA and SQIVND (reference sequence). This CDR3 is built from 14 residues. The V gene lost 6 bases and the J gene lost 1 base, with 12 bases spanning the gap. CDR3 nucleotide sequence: TGTGCCAGTAGCGGGACAATTCTCCAAGAGACCCAGTACTTC. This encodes CASSGTILQETQYF.

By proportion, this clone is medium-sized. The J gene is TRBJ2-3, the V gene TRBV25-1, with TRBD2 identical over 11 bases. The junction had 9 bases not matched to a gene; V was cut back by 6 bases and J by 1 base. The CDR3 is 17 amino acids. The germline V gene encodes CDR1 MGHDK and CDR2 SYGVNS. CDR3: CASSLRGTSGRTDTQYF. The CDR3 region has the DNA TGTGCCAGCAGCCTGAGAGGGACTAGCGGCCGCACAGATACGCAGTATTTT.

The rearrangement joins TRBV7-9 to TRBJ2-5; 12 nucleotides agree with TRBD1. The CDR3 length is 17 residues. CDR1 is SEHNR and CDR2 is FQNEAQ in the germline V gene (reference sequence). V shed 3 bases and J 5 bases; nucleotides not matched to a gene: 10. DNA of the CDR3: TGTGCCAGCAGCTTGGGGTCGGGACAGGGGGCTTTGGAGACCCAGTACTTC. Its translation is CASSLGSGQGALETQYF. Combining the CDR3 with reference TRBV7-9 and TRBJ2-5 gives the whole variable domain DTGVSQNPRHKITKRGQNVTFRCDPISEHNRLYWYRQTLGQGPEFLTYFQNEAQLEKSRLLSDRFSAERPKGSFSTLEIQRTEQGDSAMYLCASSLGSGQGALETQYFGPGTRLLVL.

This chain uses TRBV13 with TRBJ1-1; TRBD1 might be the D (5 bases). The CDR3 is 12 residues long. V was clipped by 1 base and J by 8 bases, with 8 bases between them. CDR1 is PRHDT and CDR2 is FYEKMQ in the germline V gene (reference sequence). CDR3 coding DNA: TGTGCCAGCAGCTTAGTAGGGGTAGAAGCTTTCTTT. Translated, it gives CASSLVGVEAFF.

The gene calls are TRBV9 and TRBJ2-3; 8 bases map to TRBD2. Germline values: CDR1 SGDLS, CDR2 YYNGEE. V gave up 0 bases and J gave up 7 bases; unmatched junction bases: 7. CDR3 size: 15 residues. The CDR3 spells CASSVDGLALNTQYF. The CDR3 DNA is TGTGCCAGCAGCGTAGATGGACTAGCCTTAAATACGCAGTATTTT.

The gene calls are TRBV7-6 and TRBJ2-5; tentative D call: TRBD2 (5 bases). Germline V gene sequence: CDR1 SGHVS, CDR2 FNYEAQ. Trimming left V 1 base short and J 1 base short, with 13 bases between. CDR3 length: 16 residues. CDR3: CASSLVRPSGQETQYF. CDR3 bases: TGTGCCAGCAGCTTAGTACGCCCCAGCGGCCAAGAGACCCAGTACTTC.

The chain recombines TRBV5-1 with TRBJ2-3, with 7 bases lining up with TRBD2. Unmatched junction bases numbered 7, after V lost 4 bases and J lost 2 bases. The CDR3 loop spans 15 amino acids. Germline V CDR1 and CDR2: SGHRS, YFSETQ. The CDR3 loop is CASSRGEGPTDTQYF. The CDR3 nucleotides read TGCGCCAGCAGCCGGGGGGAGGGCCCCACAGATACGCAGTATTTT.

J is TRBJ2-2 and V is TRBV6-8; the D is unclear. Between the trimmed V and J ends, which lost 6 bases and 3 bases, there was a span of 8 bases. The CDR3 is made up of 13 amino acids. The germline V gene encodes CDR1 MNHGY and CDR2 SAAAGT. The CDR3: CASRSSDTGELFF. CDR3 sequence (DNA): TGTGCCAGCAGGTCCTCAGACACCGGGGAGCTGTTTTTT.